One TCR beta chain is described in this entry. This sample was included in a study of T cells in lung cancer brain metastases. Produced via immunoSEQ multiplex PCR; TCRdb's table is partial and in-frame only. The sample carries more than 5,000 clones, more than 75% recorded once. After removal of 1 base from V and 1 base from J, the junction contained 2 bases not matched to a gene. CDR3 length: 14 residues. Germline V lookup: CDR1 SQVTM, CDR2 ANQGSEA. Material for sequencing was tumor tissue from a brain metastasis. The clonotype comes from a woman between 45 and 65 years old with non-small cell lung cancer that had spread to the brain. The chain couples TRBV29-1 to TRBJ1-1, with 8 positions matching TRBD1. CDR3 DNA sequence: TGCAGCGTTGAAGGGACAGGGAGGAACACTGAAGCTTTCTTT. Its translation is CSVEGTGRNTEAFF.